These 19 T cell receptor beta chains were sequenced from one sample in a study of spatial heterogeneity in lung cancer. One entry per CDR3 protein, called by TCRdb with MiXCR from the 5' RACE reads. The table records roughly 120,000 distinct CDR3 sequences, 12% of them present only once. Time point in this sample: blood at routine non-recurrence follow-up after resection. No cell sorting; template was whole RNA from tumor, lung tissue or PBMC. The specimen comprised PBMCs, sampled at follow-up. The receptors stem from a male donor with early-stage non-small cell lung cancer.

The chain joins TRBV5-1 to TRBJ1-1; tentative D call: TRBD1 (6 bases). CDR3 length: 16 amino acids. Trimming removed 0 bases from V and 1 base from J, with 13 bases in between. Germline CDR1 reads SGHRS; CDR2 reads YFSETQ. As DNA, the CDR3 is TGCGCCAGCAGCTTGGCCACGGGACACAGGAACACTGAAGCTTTCTTT. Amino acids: CASSLATGHRNTEAFF.

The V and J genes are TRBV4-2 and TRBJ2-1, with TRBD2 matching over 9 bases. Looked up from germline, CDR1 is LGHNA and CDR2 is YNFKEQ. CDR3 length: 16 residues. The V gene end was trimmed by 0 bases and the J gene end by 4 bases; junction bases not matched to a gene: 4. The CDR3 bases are TGTGCCAGCAGCCAAGATCCTAGCGGGGTTTACAATGAGCAGTTCTTC. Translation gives CASSQDPSGVYNEQFF.

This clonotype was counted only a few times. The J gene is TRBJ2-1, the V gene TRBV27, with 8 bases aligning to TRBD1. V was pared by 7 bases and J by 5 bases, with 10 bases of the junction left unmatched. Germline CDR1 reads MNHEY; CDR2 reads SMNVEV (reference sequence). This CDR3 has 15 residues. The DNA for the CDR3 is TGTGCCAGCACCCTTCGGACAGGGATCAACAATGAGCAGTTCTTC. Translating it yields CASTLRTGINNEQFF.

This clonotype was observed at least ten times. CDR3 DNA: TGCAGTGCCTTATCACCCAGACAGGGGAGCTCCTACAATGAGCAGTTCTTC. As protein: CSALSPRQGSSYNEQFF. The V call is TRBV20-1, the J call TRBJ2-1; 8 positions match TRBD1. The CDR3 extends over 17 amino acids. J gave up 0 bases and V 6 bases, and 13 bases lay outside the gene matches. Germline CDR1 DFQATT, CDR2 SNEGSKA (reference sequence).

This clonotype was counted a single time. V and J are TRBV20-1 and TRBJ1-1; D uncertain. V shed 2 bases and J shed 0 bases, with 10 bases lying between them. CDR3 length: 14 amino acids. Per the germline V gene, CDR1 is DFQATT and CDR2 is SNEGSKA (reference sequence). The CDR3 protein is CSARSTGMNTEAFF. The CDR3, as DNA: TGCAGTGCTAGAAGTACGGGAATGAACACTGAAGCTTTCTTT.

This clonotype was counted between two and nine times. CDR3 residues: CASSSLAYGEKLFF. The CDR3 nucleotides read TGTGCCAGCAGCTCACTAGCGTACGGGGAAAAACTGTTTTTT. The V call is TRBV7-8, the J call TRBJ1-4, with no clear D. Germline loops: CDR1 SGHVS, CDR2 FQNEAQ. CDR3 length equals 14 residues. V was pared by 4 bases and J by 8 bases, with 14 bases between.

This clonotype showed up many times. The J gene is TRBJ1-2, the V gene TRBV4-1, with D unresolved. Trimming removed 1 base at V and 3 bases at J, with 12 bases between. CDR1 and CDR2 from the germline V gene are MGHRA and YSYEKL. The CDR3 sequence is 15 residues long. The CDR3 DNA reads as TGCGCCAGCAGCCAAGTTAAGAACAGCTACTATGGCTACACCTTC. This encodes CASSQVKNSYYGYTF.

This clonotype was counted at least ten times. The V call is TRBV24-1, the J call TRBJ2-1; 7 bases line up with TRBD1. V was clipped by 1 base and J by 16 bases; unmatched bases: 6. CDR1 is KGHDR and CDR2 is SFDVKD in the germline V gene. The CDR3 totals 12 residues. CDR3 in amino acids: CATSDLGDSHFF. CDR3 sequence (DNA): TGTGCCACCAGTGATTTAGGGGACAGTCACTTCTTC.

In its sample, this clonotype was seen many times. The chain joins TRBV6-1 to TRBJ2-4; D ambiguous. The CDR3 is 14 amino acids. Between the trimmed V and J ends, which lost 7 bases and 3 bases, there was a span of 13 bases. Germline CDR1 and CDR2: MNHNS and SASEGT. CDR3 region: CASTRPVRKNIQYF. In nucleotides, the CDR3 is TGTGCCAGCACCCGGCCGGTACGCAAAAACATTCAGTACTTC.

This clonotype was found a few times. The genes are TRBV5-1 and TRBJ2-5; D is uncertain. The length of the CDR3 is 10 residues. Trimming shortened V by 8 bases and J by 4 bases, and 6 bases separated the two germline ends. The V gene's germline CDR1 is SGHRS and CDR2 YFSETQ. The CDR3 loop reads CARLGETQYF. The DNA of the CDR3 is TGCGCCAGATTAGGAGAGACCCAGTACTTC.

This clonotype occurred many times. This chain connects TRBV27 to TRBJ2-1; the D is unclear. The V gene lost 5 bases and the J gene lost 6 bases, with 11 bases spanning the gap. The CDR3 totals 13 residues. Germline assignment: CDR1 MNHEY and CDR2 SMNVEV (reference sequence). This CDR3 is CASSLPPSNEQFF. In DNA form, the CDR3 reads TGTGCCAGCAGTCTGCCTCCCTCCAATGAGCAGTTCTTC.

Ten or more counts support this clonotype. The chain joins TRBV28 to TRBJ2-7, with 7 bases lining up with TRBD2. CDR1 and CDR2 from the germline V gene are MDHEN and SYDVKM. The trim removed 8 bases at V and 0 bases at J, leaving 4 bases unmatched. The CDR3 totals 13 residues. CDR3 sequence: CASGAGSSYEQYF. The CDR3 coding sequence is TGTGCCAGCGGAGCGGGGTCCTCCTACGAGCAGTACTTC.

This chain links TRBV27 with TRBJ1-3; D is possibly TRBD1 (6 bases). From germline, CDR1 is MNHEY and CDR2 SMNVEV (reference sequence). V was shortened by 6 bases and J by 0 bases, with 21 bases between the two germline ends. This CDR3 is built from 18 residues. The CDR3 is CASSQTLAGAYSGNTIYF. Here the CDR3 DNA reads TGTGCCAGCAGCCAAACCCTTGCAGGGGCATACTCTGGAAACACCATATATTTT.

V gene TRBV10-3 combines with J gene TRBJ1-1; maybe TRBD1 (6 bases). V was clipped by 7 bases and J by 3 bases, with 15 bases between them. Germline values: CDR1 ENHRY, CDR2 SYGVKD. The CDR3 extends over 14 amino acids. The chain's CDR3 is CAINEWAGDTEAFF. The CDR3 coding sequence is TGTGCCATCAATGAATGGGCAGGGGACACTGAAGCTTTCTTT.

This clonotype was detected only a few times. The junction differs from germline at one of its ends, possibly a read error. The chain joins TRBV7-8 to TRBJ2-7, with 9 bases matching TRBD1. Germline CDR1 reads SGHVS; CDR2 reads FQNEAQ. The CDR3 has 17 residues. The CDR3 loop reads CASSLVGPGQGTYEQYF. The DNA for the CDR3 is TGTGCCAGCAGTTTAGTAGGTCCGGGACAGGGTACCTACGAGCAGTACTTC.

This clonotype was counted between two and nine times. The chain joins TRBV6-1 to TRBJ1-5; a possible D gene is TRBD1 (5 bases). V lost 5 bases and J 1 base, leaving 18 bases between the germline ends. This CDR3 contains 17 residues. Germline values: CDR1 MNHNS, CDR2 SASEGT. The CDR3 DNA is TGTGCCAGCAGTCCCTGGACGGGGGGATTGAGCAATCAGCCCCAGCATTTT. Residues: CASSPWTGGLSNQPQHF.

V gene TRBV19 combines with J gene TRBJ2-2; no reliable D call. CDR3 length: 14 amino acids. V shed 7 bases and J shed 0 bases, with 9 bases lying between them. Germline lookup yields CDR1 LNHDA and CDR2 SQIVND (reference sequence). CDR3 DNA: TGTGCCAGTAATACGGGTTCGAACACCGGGGAGCTGTTTTTT. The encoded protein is CASNTGSNTGELFF.

CDR3 DNA sequence: TGTGCCAGCAGCTTAGACGGGACAGCATTCACGGCCCAGCATTTT. Amino acid sequence: CASSLDGTAFTAQHF. This rearrangement joins TRBV7-9 to TRBJ1-5, with 7 bases matching TRBD1. CDR1 and CDR2 from the germline V gene are SEHNR and FQNEAQ (reference sequence). The CDR3 loop spans 15 amino acids. The V segment lost 1 base and the J segment 11 bases; nucleotides outside the gene matches: 11.

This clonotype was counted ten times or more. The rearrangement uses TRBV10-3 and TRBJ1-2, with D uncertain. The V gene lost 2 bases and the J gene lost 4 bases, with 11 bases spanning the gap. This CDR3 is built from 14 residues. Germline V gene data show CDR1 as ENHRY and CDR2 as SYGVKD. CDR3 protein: CAISEAGIGYGYTF. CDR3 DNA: TGTGCCATCAGTGAGGCGGGGATAGGCTATGGCTACACCTTC.